This TCR beta chain was documented in a study of blood T cells in healthy people across ages. The CDR3 consists of 15 residues. V lost 0 bases, J lost 0 bases, and 9 bases lay in between. Germline loops: CDR1 DFQATT, CDR2 SNEGSKA (reference sequence). Sample-barcoded 5' priming and a J-beta primer mix drove a second PCR of about 7 to 12 cycles. Any given sample supplied a minimum of 2.5 million CDR3-containing paired-end reads. TCRdb passed the 5' RACE reads through MiXCR, listing each CDR3 protein once. Among 1.5 million to 2 million distinct CDR3 sequences listed, about two fifths were seen once. The study, taken as a whole, reports: Estimated diversity across one million T cells was deemed an underestimate. PBMCs that were unsorted prevented a conclusive naive versus antigen-experienced comparison.

Donors gave roughly 10 milliliters of peripheral blood apiece. A remark on this clonotype: Its antigen is unknown.

This receptor was obtained from a human donor in good health. Sequencing was done on a sample of blood. The V and J genes are TRBV20-1 and TRBJ2-1; tentatively, D is TRBD2 (5 bases). CDR3 loop: CSARDLGSSYNEQFF. CDR3 sequence (DNA): TGCAGTGCTAGAGATCTGGGGAGCTCCTACAATGAGCAGTTCTTC.